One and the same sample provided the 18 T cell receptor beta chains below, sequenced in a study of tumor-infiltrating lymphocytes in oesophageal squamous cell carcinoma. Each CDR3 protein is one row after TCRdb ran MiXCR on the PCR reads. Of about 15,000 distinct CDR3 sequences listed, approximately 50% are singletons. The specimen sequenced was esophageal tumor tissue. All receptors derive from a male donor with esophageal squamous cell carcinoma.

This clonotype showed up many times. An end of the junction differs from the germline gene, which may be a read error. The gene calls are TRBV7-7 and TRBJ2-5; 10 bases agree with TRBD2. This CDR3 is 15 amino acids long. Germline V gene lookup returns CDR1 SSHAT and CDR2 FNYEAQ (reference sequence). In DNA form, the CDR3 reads TGTGCTAGCAGCCCCCGACTAGCGGGTGTGGAGACCCAGTACTTC. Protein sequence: CASSPRLAGVETQYF. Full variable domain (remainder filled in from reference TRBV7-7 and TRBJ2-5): GAGVSQSPRYKVTKRGQDVTLRCDPISSHATLYWYQQALGQGPEFLTYFNYEAQPDKSGLPSDRFSAERPEGSISTLTIQRTEQRDSAMYRCASSPRLAGVETQYFGPGTRLLVL.

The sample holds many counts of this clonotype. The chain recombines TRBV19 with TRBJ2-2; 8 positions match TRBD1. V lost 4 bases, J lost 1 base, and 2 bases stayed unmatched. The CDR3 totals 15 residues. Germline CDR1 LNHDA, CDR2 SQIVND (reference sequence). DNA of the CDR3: TGTGCCAGTAGTAAAGGGACAGGGAACACCGGGGAGCTGTTTTTT. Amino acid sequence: CASSKGTGNTGELFF.

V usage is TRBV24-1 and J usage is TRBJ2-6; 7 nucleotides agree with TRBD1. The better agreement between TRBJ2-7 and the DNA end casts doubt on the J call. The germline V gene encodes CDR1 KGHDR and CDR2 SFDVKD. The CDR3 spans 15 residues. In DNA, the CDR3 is TGTGCCACCAGTGATCCTAGACAGGGCGCCTACGAGCAGTACTTC. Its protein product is CATSDPRQGAYEQYF.

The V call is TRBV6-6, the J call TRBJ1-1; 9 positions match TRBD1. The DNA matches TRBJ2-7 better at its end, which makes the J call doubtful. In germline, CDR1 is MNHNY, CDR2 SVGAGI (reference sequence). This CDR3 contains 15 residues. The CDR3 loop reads CASSWGQGRDYEQYF. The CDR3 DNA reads TGTGCCAGCAGTTGGGGACAGGGCAGGGACTACGAGCAGTACTTC.

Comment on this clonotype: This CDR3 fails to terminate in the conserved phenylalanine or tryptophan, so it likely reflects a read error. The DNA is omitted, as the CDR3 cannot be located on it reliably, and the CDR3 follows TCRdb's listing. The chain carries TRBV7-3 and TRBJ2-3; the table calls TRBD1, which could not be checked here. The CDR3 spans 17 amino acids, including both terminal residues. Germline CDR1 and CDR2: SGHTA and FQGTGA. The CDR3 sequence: CASSLGRIAPTSSTLGT.

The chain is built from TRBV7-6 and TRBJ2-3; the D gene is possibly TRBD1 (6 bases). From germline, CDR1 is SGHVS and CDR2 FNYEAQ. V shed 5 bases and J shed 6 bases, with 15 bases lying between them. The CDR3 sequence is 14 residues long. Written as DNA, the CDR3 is TGTGCCAGCAGCCCGGTTTACAGGGTTGATACGCAGTATTTT. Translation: CASSPVYRVDTQYF.

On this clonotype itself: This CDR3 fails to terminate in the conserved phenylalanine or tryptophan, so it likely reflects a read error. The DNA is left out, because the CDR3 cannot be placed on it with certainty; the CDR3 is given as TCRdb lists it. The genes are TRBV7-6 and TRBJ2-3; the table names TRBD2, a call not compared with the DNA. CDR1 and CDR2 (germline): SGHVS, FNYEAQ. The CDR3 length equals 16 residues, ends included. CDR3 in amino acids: CASSANSYNSPLHFGN.

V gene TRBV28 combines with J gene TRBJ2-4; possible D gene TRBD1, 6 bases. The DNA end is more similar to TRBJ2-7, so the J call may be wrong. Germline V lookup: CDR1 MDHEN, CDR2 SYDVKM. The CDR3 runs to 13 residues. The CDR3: CASSSGTYYEQYF. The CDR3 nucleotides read TGTGCCAGCAGTTCCGGGACATACTACGAGCAGTACTTC.

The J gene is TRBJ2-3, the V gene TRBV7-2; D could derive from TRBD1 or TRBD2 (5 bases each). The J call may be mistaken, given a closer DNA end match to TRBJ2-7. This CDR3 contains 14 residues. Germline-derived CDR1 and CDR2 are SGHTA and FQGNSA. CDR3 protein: CASSVRDGAYEQYF. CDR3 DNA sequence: TGTGCCAGCAGCGTCCGGGACGGTGCCTACGAGCAGTACTTC.

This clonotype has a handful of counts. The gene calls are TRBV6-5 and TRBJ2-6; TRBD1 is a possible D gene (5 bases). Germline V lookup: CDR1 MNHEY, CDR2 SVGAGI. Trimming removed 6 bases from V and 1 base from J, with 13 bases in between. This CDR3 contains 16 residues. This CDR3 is CASRPAPGSGANVLTF. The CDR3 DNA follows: TGTGCCAGCAGACCGGCGCCAGGGTCTGGGGCCAACGTCCTGACTTTC.

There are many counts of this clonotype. The CDR3 region is CASSFTGRARYNEQFF. CDR3 coding DNA: TGTGCCAGCAGTTTTACGGGAAGGGCTCGCTACAATGAGCAGTTCTTC. V is TRBV12-3 or TRBV12-4 and J is TRBJ2-1; D may be TRBD2 (5 bases). Trimming pared 3 bases from V and 3 bases from J, leaving 15 bases between. The CDR3 contains 16 residues.

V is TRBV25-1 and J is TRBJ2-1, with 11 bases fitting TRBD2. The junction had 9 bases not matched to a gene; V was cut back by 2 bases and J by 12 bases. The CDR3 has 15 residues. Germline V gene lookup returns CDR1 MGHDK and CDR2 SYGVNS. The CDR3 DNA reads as TGTGCCAGCAGTGAACTAGCGGGGGGCACAGATACGCAGTTCTTC. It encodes CASSELAGGTDTQFF. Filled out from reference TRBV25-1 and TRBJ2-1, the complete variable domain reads EADIYQTPRYLVIGTGKKITLECSQTMGHDKMYWYQQDPGMELHLIHYSYGVNSTEKGDLSSESTVSRIRTEHFPLTLESARPSHTSQYLCASSELAGGTDTQFFGPGTRLTVL.

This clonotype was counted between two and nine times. CDR3 nucleotide sequence: TGTGCCAGTAGGACACAGGGTGATGGCTACACCTTC. Encoded protein: CASRTQGDGYTF. The chain combines TRBV19 with TRBJ1-2; possible D gene TRBD1, 6 bases. Germline CDR1 reads LNHDA; CDR2 reads SQIVND (reference sequence). The CDR3 covers 12 residues. V was clipped by 6 bases and J by 6 bases, with 11 bases between them.

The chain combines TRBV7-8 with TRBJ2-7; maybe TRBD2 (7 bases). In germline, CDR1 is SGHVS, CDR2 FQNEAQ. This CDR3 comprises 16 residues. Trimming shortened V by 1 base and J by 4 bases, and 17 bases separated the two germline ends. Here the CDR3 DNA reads TGTGCCAGCAGCTTAGAGGGGGGCTCGGGGGGTTACGAGCAGTACTTC. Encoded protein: CASSLEGGSGGYEQYF.

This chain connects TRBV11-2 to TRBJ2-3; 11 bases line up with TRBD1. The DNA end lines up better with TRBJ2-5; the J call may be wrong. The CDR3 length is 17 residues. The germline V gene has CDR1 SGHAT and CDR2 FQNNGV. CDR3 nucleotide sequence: TGTGCCAGCAGCTTCGGCCTGGACAGGGGGCGTTATGAGACCCAGTACTTC. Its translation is CASSFGLDRGRYETQYF.

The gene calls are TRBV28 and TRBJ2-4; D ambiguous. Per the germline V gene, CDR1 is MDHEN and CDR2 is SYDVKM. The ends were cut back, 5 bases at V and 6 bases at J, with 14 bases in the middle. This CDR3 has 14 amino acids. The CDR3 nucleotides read TGTGCCAGCAGTCGACCGGGTGGCAGAAACATTCAGTACTTC. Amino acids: CASSRPGGRNIQYF.

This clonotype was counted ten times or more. The chain's CDR3 is CASSLDMRNEAFF. The CDR3 coding sequence is TGTGCCAGCAGCCTAGACATGCGGAATGAAGCTTTCTTT. The genes are TRBV7-9 and TRBJ1-1, with D unresolved. The CDR3 is made up of 13 amino acids. Germline V lookup: CDR1 SEHNR, CDR2 FQNEAQ (reference sequence). Between the trimmed V and J ends, which lost 5 bases and 7 bases, there was a span of 14 bases.

CDR3 sequence (DNA): TGTGCCAGCAGCCCGGGGGTATACGAGTCGAATGAGCAGTTCTTC. The encoded protein is CASSPGVYESNEQFF. The genes are TRBV11-3 and TRBJ2-7; D possibly corresponds to TRBD2 (6 bases). The DNA matches TRBJ2-1 better at its end, which makes the J call doubtful. The CDR3 loop spans 15 amino acids. CDR1 is SGHNT, CDR2 YENEEA, per germline.